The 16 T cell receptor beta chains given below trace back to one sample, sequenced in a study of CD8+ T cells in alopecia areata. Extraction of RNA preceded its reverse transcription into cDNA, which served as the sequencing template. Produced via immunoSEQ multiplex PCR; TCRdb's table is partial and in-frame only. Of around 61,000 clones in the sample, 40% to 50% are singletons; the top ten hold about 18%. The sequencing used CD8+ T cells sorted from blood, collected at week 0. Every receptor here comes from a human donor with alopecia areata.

The CDR3 loop is CASSQDFLAGVYNEQFF. The CDR3 nucleotides are TGCGCCAGCAGCCAAGATTTCCTAGCGGGAGTTTACAATGAGCAGTTCTTC. This chain uses TRBV4-3 with TRBJ2-1; 10 nucleotides match TRBD2. The V segment lost 0 bases and the J segment 4 bases; nucleotides outside the gene matches: 6. The CDR3 loop spans 17 amino acids. From germline, CDR1 is LGHNA and CDR2 YSLEER.

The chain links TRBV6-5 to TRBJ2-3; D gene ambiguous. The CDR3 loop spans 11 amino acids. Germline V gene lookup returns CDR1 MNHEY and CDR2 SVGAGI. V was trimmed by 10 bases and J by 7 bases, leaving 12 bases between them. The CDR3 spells CATNTPNTQYF. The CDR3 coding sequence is TGTGCCACCAACACCCCGAATACGCAGTATTTT.

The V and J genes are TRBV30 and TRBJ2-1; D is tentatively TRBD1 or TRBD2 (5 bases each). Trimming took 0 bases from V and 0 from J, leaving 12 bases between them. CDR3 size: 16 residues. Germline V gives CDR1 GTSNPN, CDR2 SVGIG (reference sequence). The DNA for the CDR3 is TGTGCCTGGAGTGTAGGGGCAGGGAGCTCCTACAATGAGCAGTTCTTC. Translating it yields CAWSVGAGSSYNEQFF.

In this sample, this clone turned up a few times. CDR3 bases: TGTGCCAGCAGCTTATTACCGCCGGAGACCCAGTACTTC. Its protein product is CASSLLPPETQYF. This chain joins TRBV7-9 and TRBJ2-5; D is unclear. Germline CDR1 and CDR2: SEHNR and FQNEAQ (reference sequence). This CDR3 has 13 amino acids. Trimming cost V 2 bases and J 5 bases, with 9 bases left between them.

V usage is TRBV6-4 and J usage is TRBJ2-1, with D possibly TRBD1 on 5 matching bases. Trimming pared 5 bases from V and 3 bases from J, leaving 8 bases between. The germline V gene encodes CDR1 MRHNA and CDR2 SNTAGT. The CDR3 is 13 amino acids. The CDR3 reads CASSYDSYNEQFF. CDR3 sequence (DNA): TGTGCCAGCAGTTACGACAGCTACAATGAGCAGTTCTTC.

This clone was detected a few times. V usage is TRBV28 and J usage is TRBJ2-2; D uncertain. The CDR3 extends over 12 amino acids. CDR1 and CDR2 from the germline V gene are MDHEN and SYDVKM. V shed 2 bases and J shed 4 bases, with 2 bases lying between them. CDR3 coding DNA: TGTGCCAGCAGTTTAGTCACCGGGGAGCTGTTTTTT. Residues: CASSLVTGELFF.

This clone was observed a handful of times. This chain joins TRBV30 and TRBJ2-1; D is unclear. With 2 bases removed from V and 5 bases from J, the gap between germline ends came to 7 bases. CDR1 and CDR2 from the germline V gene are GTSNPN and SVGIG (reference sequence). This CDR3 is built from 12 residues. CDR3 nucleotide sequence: TGTGCCTGGAGTTGGCGCGACAATGAGCAGTTCTTC. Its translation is CAWSWRDNEQFF. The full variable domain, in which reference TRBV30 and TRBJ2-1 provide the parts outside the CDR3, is SQTIHQWPATLVQPVGSPLSLECTVEGTSNPNLYWYRQAAGRGLQLLFYSVGIGQISSEVPQNLSASRPQDRQFILSSKKLLLSDSGFYLCAWSWRDNEQFFGPGTRLTVL.

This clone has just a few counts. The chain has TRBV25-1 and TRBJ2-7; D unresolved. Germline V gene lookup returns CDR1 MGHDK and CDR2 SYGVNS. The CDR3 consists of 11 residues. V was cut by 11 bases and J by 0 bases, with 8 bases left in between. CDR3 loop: CASGLSYEQYF. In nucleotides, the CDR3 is TGTGCCTCGGGCCTCTCCTACGAGCAGTACTTC.

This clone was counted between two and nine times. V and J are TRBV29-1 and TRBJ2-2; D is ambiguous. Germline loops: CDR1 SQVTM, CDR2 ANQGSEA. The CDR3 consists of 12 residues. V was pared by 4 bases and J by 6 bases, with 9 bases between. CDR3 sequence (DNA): TGCAGCGTTGTTGCTTTACCCGGGGAGCTGTTTTTT. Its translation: CSVVALPGELFF.

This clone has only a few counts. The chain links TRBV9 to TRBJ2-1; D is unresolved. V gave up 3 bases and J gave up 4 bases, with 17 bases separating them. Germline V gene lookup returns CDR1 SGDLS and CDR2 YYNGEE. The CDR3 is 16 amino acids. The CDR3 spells CASSGPAYLGYNEQFF. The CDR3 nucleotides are TGTGCCAGCAGCGGTCCCGCCTACTTGGGTTACAATGAGCAGTTCTTC.

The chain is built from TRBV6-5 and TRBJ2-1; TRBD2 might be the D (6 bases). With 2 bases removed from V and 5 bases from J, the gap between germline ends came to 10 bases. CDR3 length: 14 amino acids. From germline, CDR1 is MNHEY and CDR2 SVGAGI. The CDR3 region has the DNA TGTGCCAGCAGTTACGGTGCGGGGAACAATGAGCAGTTCTTC. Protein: CASSYGAGNNEQFF.

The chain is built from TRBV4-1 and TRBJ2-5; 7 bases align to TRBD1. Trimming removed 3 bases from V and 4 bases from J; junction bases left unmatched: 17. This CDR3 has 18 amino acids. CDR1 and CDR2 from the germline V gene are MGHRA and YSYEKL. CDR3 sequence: CASSHRGDVTGARETQYF. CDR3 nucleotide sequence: TGCGCCAGCAGCCACCGCGGAGACGTCACAGGGGCGCGAGAGACCCAGTACTTC.

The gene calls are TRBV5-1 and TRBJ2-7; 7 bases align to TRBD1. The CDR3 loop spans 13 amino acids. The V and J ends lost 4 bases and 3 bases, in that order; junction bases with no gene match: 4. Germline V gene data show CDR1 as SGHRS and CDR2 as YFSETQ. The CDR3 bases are TGCGCCAGCAGCGGGGGACAGAGCTACGAGCAGTACTTC. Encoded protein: CASSGGQSYEQYF.

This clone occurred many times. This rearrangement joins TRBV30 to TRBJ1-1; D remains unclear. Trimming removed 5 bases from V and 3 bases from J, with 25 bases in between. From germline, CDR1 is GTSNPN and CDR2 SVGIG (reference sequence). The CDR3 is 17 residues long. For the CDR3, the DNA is TGTGCCTGGGCGCTCGGCCGGGATCAGAGGGCGGACACTGAAGCTTTCTTT. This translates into CAWALGRDQRADTEAFF.

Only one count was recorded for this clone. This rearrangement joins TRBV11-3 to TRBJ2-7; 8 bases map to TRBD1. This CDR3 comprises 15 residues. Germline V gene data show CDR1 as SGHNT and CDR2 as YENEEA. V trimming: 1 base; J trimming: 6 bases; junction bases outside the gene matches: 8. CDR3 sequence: CASSLAQGAMVEQYF. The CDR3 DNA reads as TGTGCCAGCAGCTTAGCGCAGGGGGCGATGGTCGAGCAGTACTTC.

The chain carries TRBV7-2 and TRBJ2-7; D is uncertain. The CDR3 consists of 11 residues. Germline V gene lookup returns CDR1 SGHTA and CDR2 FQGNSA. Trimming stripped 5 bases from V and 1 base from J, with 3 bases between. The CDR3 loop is CASSDSYEQYF. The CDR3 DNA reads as TGTGCCAGCAGCGATTCCTACGAGCAGTACTTC.